This T cell receptor beta chain was found in a study of cytomegalovirus exposure and HLA in healthy donors. The primer mix had 60 Vbeta and 13 Jbeta primers. Clones were read by immunoSEQ multiplex PCR, and TCRdb kept only the in-frame ones, dropping some. The table has under 200,000 clones, roughly 75% seen once. Study-wide findings and caveats: With further analysis later on, most CMV-associated TCR beta chains appeared HLA-restricted.

Comments on this clone: Its target is unknown. A junction boundary mismatches the germline segment, possibly from a read error.

This CDR3 region has 12 residues. CDR1 and CDR2 from the germline V gene are SGDLS and YYNGEE. This sequence originates from a man aged 40-49 years in good health and CMV-seronegative. The chain has TRBV9 and TRBJ2-7; perhaps TRBD1 as D (6 bases). Material for sequencing was PBMCs. CDR3 DNA sequence: TGTGCCGGCAGCGCGACAGGCTACGAGCAGTACTTC. It encodes CAGSATGYEQYF.